The 13 T cell receptor beta chains presented below share a single source sample, sequenced in a study of blood T cell repertoires in COVID-19. Clones were sequenced by immunoSEQ multiplex PCR, and TCRdb holds only the in-frame ones, with some missing. Of 80,000 to 95,000 clones in the sample, over 75% are singletons; the top ten hold about 15%. The specimen was peripheral blood. The receptors stem from a woman in her 70s with acute or convalescent COVID-19.

The gene calls are TRBV30 and TRBJ1-2; D is unclear. V lost 0 bases to trimming and J lost 8 bases, with 13 bases between them. This CDR3 comprises 13 residues. Germline loops: CDR1 GTSNPN, CDR2 SVGIG (reference sequence). Here the CDR3 DNA reads TGTGCCTGGAGTGTACCGGAGGCCGGAGGCTACACCTTC. Translated: CAWSVPEAGGYTF.

The rearrangement uses TRBV6-2 or TRBV6-3 and TRBJ2-1; D might be TRBD1 (6 bases). The germline V gene encodes CDR1 MNHEY and CDR2 SVGEGT. V was cut by 5 bases and J by 0 bases, with 14 bases left in between. The CDR3 has 16 residues. The CDR3 region has the DNA TGTGCCAGCAGTAACCCGACAGGTCTCTCCTACAATGAGCAGTTCTTC. Translating gives CASSNPTGLSYNEQFF.

This chain links TRBV28 with TRBJ1-1; tentatively, D is TRBD1 (5 bases). The V end was cut by 5 bases, the J end by 8 bases, with 15 bases between. The germline V gene encodes CDR1 MDHEN and CDR2 SYDVKM. CDR3 length equals 13 residues. The chain's CDR3 is CASSPGPSPEAFF. CDR3 nucleotides: TGTGCCAGCAGTCCAGGGCCCTCCCCAGAAGCTTTCTTT. The full variable domain, in which reference TRBV28 and TRBJ1-1 provide the parts outside the CDR3, is DVKVTQSSRYLVKRTGEKVFLECVQDMDHENMFWYRQDPGLGLRLIYFSYDVKMKEKGDIPEGYSVSREKKERFSLILESASTNQTSMYLCASSPGPSPEAFFGQGTRLTVV.

The chain has TRBV28 and TRBJ1-2; possibly TRBD1 for D (5 bases). This CDR3 spans 14 amino acids. Trimming removed 3 bases from V and 5 bases from J, with 13 bases in between. Per germline, CDR1 MDHEN and CDR2 SYDVKM. The CDR3 here is CASSFFQGGYGYTF. The CDR3 bases are TGTGCCAGCAGTTTTTTTCAGGGCGGTTATGGCTACACCTTC.

The chain employs TRBV19 and TRBJ1-6; D gene uncertain. The CDR3 length is 12 residues. Trimming left V 11 bases short and J 7 bases short, with 12 bases between. Germline V gene lookup returns CDR1 LNHDA and CDR2 SQIVND (reference sequence). CDR3 DNA: TGTGCCTGCGGCGGGGTGAATTCACCCCTCCACTTT. Protein sequence: CACGGVNSPLHF.

This CDR3 reads CASSRSLSRGRLTGGNQPQHF. CDR3 coding DNA: TGTGCCAGCAGTCGGAGCCTTTCCAGGGGGCGGCTAACGGGGGGCAATCAGCCCCAGCATTTT. The chain carries TRBV28 and TRBJ1-5, with 8 bases aligning to TRBD1. Trimming removed 5 bases from V and 2 bases from J; junction bases left unmatched: 23. The CDR3 is made up of 21 amino acids. Looked up from germline, CDR1 is MDHEN and CDR2 is SYDVKM.

CDR3 DNA sequence: TGTGCCAGCAGGGACTTTTACACCATATATTTT. It codes for CASRDFYTIYF. The chain combines TRBV6-5 with TRBJ1-3; D gene ambiguous. V was pared by 6 bases and J by 8 bases, with 8 bases between. Germline CDR1 and CDR2: MNHEY and SVGAGI. The CDR3 is 11 residues long.

The rearrangement uses TRBV5-1 and TRBJ2-5; 12 nucleotides match TRBD1. The J segment lost 4 bases and the V segment lost 2 bases, leaving 6 bases of the junction unmatched. The CDR3 runs 16 residues. In germline, CDR1 is SGHRS, CDR2 YFSETQ. CDR3: CASSFSGTGGAETQYF. The CDR3 DNA sequence: TGCGCCAGCAGCTTCTCCGGGACAGGGGGCGCAGAGACCCAGTACTTC.

This chain uses TRBV14 with TRBJ2-2; D is uncertain. V was pared by 4 bases and J by 4 bases, with 10 bases between. Germline V gene lookup returns CDR1 SGHDN and CDR2 FVKESK. This CDR3 region has 14 residues. CDR3 nucleotide sequence: TGTGCCAGCAGCCTAGCTCCGTTCACCGGGGAGCTGTTTTTT. As protein: CASSLAPFTGELFF.

The rearrangement links TRBV6-1 to TRBJ1-4, with 8 nucleotides matching TRBD1. This CDR3 region has 16 residues. J gave up 8 bases and V 4 bases, and 12 bases lay outside the gene matches. Germline V lookup: CDR1 MNHNS, CDR2 SASEGT. The CDR3 DNA reads as TGTGCCAGCAGTGCCGGTAGTGGACAGGGAAGAGAAAAACTGTTTTTT. Its protein is CASSAGSGQGREKLFF.

The chain combines TRBV19 with TRBJ2-5, with D perhaps TRBD2 (5 bases). This CDR3 region has 15 residues. The V and J ends lost 4 bases and 0 bases respectively, with 12 bases between them. Germline-derived CDR1 and CDR2 are LNHDA and SQIVND (reference sequence). CDR3 residues: CASSKNPGYQETQYF. Written as DNA, the CDR3 is TGTGCCAGTAGTAAAAACCCGGGGTACCAAGAGACCCAGTACTTC.

The chain employs TRBV4-3 and TRBJ2-3, with TRBD2 identical over 8 bases. In germline, CDR1 is LGHNA, CDR2 YSLEER. This CDR3 is built from 17 residues. The J segment lost 3 bases and the V segment lost 4 bases, leaving 12 bases of the junction unmatched. The CDR3 loop reads CASSRGWREVKTDTQYF. The CDR3 DNA is TGCGCCAGCAGCCGAGGATGGCGGGAGGTAAAGACAGATACGCAGTATTTT.

This chain connects TRBV19 to TRBJ1-2; 11 positions agree with TRBD1. The V gene's germline CDR1 is LNHDA and CDR2 SQIVND (reference sequence). The CDR3 consists of 17 residues. V lost 8 bases, J lost 2 bases, and 13 bases stayed unmatched. The CDR3 sequence: CASRLSGQGAANYGYTF. Here the CDR3 DNA reads TGTGCCAGTCGGTTATCCGGACAGGGGGCGGCGAACTATGGCTACACCTTC.